The rows below give T cell receptor beta chains drawn from one sample of a study of T cells in Graves' hyperthyroidism and ophthalmopathy. TCRdb independently ran MiXCR on the multiplex PCR reads; one entry per CDR3 protein. Seen here are hundreds of thousands of distinct CDR3 sequences, 15% to 19% observed once, and the top ten hold 25% to 30%. The sample consisted of blood. These receptors all come from a young woman with Graves' hyperthyroidism that later progressed to Graves' ophthalmopathy. The CDR3 runs from the conserved cysteine through the conserved F or W. The D gene is left open where the match is weak. Part of the rows lack a size; the others show once, few, many or a class for expanded clones.

d_gene: NA
abundance: few
j_gene: TRBJ2-1
v_gene: TRBV5-5
CDR3aa: CASSLMSTYNEQFF
CDR3nt: TGTGCCAGCAGCTTGATGTCAACCTACAATGAGCAGTTCTTC

d_gene: NA
abundance: NA
j_gene: TRBJ2-3
v_gene: TRBV4-1
CDR3aa: CASSQATEKSDTQYF
CDR3nt: TGCGCCAGCAGCCAAGCAACAGAGAAGTCAGATACGCAGTATTTT

d_gene: NA
abundance: many
j_gene: TRBJ2-3
v_gene: TRBV7-8
CDR3aa: CASSPLSSGPPDTQYF
CDR3nt: TGTGCCAGCAGCCCCTTAAGCAGCGGCCCCCCAGATACGCAGTATTTT

d_gene: NA
abundance: NA
j_gene: TRBJ1-5
v_gene: TRBV6-1
CDR3aa: CAGRSGGTYSNQPQHF
CDR3nt: TGTGCCGGACGTTCTGGGGGGACATATAGCAATCAGCCCCAGCATTTT

d_gene: TRBD1
abundance: NA
j_gene: TRBJ1-6
v_gene: TRBV6-1
CDR3aa: CASSDPGQGDSPLHF
CDR3nt: TGTGCCAGCAGTGACCCGGGACAGGGGGACTCACCCCTCCACTTT

d_gene: TRBD2
abundance: few
j_gene: TRBJ2-3
v_gene: TRBV20-1
CDR3aa: CSARGPSGRASTDTQYF
CDR3nt: TGCAGTGCTAGAGGGCCTAGCGGGAGGGCTAGCACAGATACGCAGTATTTT

d_gene: NA
abundance: few
j_gene: TRBJ1-1
v_gene: TRBV29-1
CDR3aa: CSVEADPDFRGLEAFF
CDR3nt: TGCAGCGTTGAAGCCGACCCCGACTTTCGAGGATTAGAAGCTTTCTTT

d_gene: TRBD1
abundance: many
j_gene: TRBJ2-7
v_gene: TRBV28
CDR3aa: CATDRGSGYEQYF
CDR3nt: TGTGCCACCGACAGGGGGAGTGGGTACGAGCAGTACTTC

d_gene: NA
abundance: few
j_gene: TRBJ1-4
v_gene: TRBV29-1
CDR3aa: CSAQRGTQEKLFF
CDR3nt: TGCAGCGCCCAACGGGGAACGCAGGAAAAACTGTTTTTT

d_gene: NA
abundance: NA
j_gene: TRBJ1-1
v_gene: TRBV6-6
CDR3aa: CASSYGRLNTEAFF
CDR3nt: TGTGCCAGCAGTTACGGCAGGCTGAACACTGAAGCTTTCTTT

d_gene: NA
abundance: few
j_gene: TRBJ2-1
v_gene: TRBV5-1
CDR3aa: CASRTPDYSSYNEQFF
CDR3nt: TGCGCCAGCAGAACGCCTGATTATAGCTCCTACAATGAGCAGTTCTTC

d_gene: TRBD2
abundance: few
j_gene: TRBJ2-7
v_gene: TRBV4-1
CDR3aa: CASSPSGLAGMGEQYF
CDR3nt: TGCGCCAGCAGCCCTTCGGGACTAGCGGGCATGGGAGAGCAGTACTTC

d_gene: NA
abundance: many
j_gene: TRBJ2-1
v_gene: TRBV18
CDR3aa: CASSPSRDPLKFF
CDR3nt: TGTGCCAGCTCACCCTCGCGGGACCCCTTAAAGTTCTTC

d_gene: NA
abundance: many
j_gene: TRBJ2-1
v_gene: TRBV7-9
CDR3aa: CASLGGHNNEQFF
CDR3nt: TGTGCCTCCCTGGGTGGTCATAACAATGAGCAGTTCTTC

d_gene: NA
abundance: few
j_gene: TRBJ2-3
v_gene: TRBV4-2
CDR3aa: CASSQERNILTDTQYF
CDR3nt: TGTGCCAGCAGCCAAGAAAGAAATATCCTCACAGATACGCAGTATTTT

d_gene: NA
abundance: NA
j_gene: TRBJ1-4
v_gene: TRBV6-1
CDR3aa: CAISSGVEKLFF
CDR3nt: TGTGCCATCAGCTCAGGGGTTGAAAAACTGTTTTTT

d_gene: NA
abundance: NA
j_gene: TRBJ2-5
v_gene: TRBV5-1
CDR3aa: CASSLEEYQETQYF
CDR3nt: TGCGCCAGCAGCTTGGAAGAGTACCAAGAGACCCAGTACTTC

d_gene: NA
abundance: many
j_gene: TRBJ2-2
v_gene: TRBV11-1
CDR3aa: CASSLGGRTGELFF
CDR3nt: TGTGCCAGCAGCTTAGGCGGGCGCACCGGGGAGCTGTTTTTT

d_gene: TRBD2
abundance: few
j_gene: TRBJ2-1
v_gene: TRBV7-9
CDR3aa: CASSSFSGRAYNEQFF
CDR3nt: TGTGCCAGCAGCTCCTTTAGCGGGAGGGCATACAATGAGCAGTTCTTC

d_gene: NA
abundance: many
j_gene: TRBJ2-3
v_gene: TRBV28
CDR3aa: CASSQQGPDTQYF
CDR3nt: TGTGCCAGCAGTCAACAGGGACCAGATACGCAGTATTTT

d_gene: TRBD2
abundance: many
j_gene: TRBJ2-2
v_gene: TRBV28
CDR3aa: CASRLGLAGTGELFF
CDR3nt: TGTGCCAGCAGACTGGGACTAGCTGGAACCGGGGAGCTGTTTTTT

d_gene: NA
abundance: NA
j_gene: TRBJ1-5
v_gene: TRBV6-2/TRBV6-3
CDR3aa: CASSYSNVQPQHF
CDR3nt: TGTGCCAGCAGTTACTCGAATGTGCAGCCCCAGCATTTT

d_gene: TRBD2
abundance: many
j_gene: TRBJ2-1
v_gene: TRBV28
CDR3aa: CASSSGTSGREQFF
CDR3nt: TGTGCCAGCAGTTCCGGGACTAGCGGGAGAGAGCAGTTCTTC

d_gene: TRBD2
abundance: many
j_gene: TRBJ2-1
v_gene: TRBV20-1
CDR3aa: CSAGTSGRSNEQFF
CDR3nt: TGCAGTGCCGGGACTAGCGGGAGATCAAATGAGCAGTTCTTC

d_gene: TRBD1
abundance: many
j_gene: TRBJ2-7
v_gene: TRBV2
CDR3aa: CASREPGQTTEQYF
CDR3nt: TGTGCCAGCAGGGAACCGGGACAGACTACGGAGCAGTACTTC

d_gene: TRBD1
abundance: NA
j_gene: TRBJ1-5
v_gene: TRBV6-2/TRBV6-3
CDR3aa: CASRDGTGGQPQHF
CDR3nt: TGTGCCAGCAGGGACGGGACAGGAGGCCAGCCCCAGCATTTT

d_gene: NA
abundance: many
j_gene: TRBJ1-1
v_gene: TRBV9
CDR3aa: CASSVEVRMNTEAFF
CDR3nt: TGTGCCAGCAGCGTAGAGGTCCGGATGAACACTGAAGCTTTCTTT

d_gene: NA
abundance: many
j_gene: TRBJ2-7
v_gene: TRBV7-9
CDR3aa: CASSQGEVASYEQYF
CDR3nt: TGTGCCAGCAGCCAAGGGGAGGTGGCCTCCTACGAGCAGTACTTC

d_gene: NA
abundance: many
j_gene: TRBJ2-1
v_gene: TRBV28
CDR3aa: CASSLPLPTQQFF
CDR3nt: TGTGCCAGCAGTTTACCCCTCCCAACCCAGCAGTTCTTC

d_gene: NA
abundance: few
j_gene: TRBJ1-1
v_gene: TRBV5-1
CDR3aa: CASSSGARNTEAFF
CDR3nt: TGCGCCAGCAGCTCGGGGGCGCGGAACACTGAAGCTTTCTTT

d_gene: TRBD2
abundance: few
j_gene: TRBJ2-2
v_gene: TRBV4-1
CDR3aa: CASSQPGRGNTGELFF
CDR3nt: TGCGCCAGCAGCCAACCGGGGAGGGGGAACACCGGGGAGCTGTTTTTT

d_gene: NA
abundance: many
j_gene: TRBJ2-7
v_gene: TRBV28
CDR3aa: CASRDYEQYF
CDR3nt: TGTGCCAGCAGGGACTACGAGCAGTACTTC

d_gene: TRBD2
abundance: NA
j_gene: TRBJ2-5
v_gene: TRBV7-6
CDR3aa: CASSRPGTSGRETQYF
CDR3nt: TGTGCCAGCAGCCGACCCGGGACTAGCGGGAGAGAGACCCAGTACTTC

d_gene: TRBD2
abundance: many
j_gene: TRBJ2-1
v_gene: TRBV2
CDR3aa: CASSEGGRDFNEQFF
CDR3nt: TGTGCCAGCAGTGAGGGCGGGAGAGACTTCAATGAGCAGTTCTTC

d_gene: NA
abundance: many
j_gene: TRBJ2-3
v_gene: TRBV20-1
CDR3aa: CSAKLDATDTQYF
CDR3nt: TGCAGTGCTAAGCTAGACGCGACAGATACGCAGTATTTT

d_gene: TRBD1
abundance: many
j_gene: TRBJ1-1
v_gene: TRBV5-1
CDR3aa: CASSFTTGETEAFF
CDR3nt: TGCGCCAGCAGCTTCACGACAGGGGAGACTGAAGCTTTCTTT

d_gene: TRBD2
abundance: NA
j_gene: TRBJ2-3
v_gene: TRBV9
CDR3aa: CASSKAGVSKDTQYF
CDR3nt: TGTGCCAGCAGCAAAGCGGGAGTTAGCAAAGATACGCAGTATTTT

d_gene: TRBD2
abundance: many
j_gene: TRBJ2-5
v_gene: TRBV28
CDR3aa: CASSLGEGELEKRTQYF
CDR3nt: TGTGCCAGCAGTTTGGGGGAGGGCGAGCTTGAAAAAAGGACCCAGTACTTC

d_gene: NA
abundance: few
j_gene: TRBJ2-2
v_gene: TRBV5-1
CDR3aa: CASSLAGTLNTGELFF
CDR3nt: TGCGCCAGCAGCTTGGCCGGGACTTTAAACACCGGGGAGCTGTTTTTT

d_gene: NA
abundance: many
j_gene: TRBJ2-7
v_gene: TRBV5-5
CDR3aa: CASSAQGDEQYF
CDR3nt: TGTGCCAGCAGCGCGCAGGGCGACGAGCAGTACTTC

d_gene: TRBD2
abundance: many
j_gene: TRBJ2-7
v_gene: TRBV3-1
CDR3aa: CASSPRLLAGSYEQYF
CDR3nt: TGTGCCAGCAGCCCTAGGTTACTAGCGGGTTCCTACGAGCAGTACTTC

d_gene: NA
abundance: many
j_gene: TRBJ2-3
v_gene: TRBV7-9
CDR3aa: CASSLGTNTQYF
CDR3nt: TGTGCCAGCAGCTTAGGGACGAATACGCAGTATTTT

d_gene: NA
abundance: few
j_gene: TRBJ2-6
v_gene: TRBV3-1
CDR3aa: CASSQVIGQRSSGANVLTF
CDR3nt: TGTGCCAGCAGCCAAGTTATCGGACAGAGGTCCTCTGGGGCCAACGTCCTGACTTTC

d_gene: NA
abundance: NA
j_gene: TRBJ2-7
v_gene: TRBV5-4
CDR3aa: CASSLDGVYEQYF
CDR3nt: TGTGCCAGCAGCTTGGATGGGGTATACGAGCAGTACTTC

d_gene: TRBD2
abundance: few
j_gene: TRBJ2-5
v_gene: TRBV20-1
CDR3aa: CSARETETQYF
CDR3nt: TGCAGTGCGCGGGAGACAGAGACCCAGTACTTC

d_gene: TRBD2
abundance: many
j_gene: TRBJ2-7
v_gene: TRBV7-6
CDR3aa: CASSPRLAGIYEQYF
CDR3nt: TGTGCCAGCAGCCCTAGACTAGCGGGGATCTACGAGCAGTACTTC

d_gene: TRBD1
abundance: few
j_gene: TRBJ2-1
v_gene: TRBV5-6
CDR3aa: CASMLGTVPYNEQFF
CDR3nt: TGTGCCAGCATGTTAGGGACAGTTCCCTACAATGAGCAGTTCTTC

d_gene: NA
abundance: few
j_gene: TRBJ2-2
v_gene: TRBV24-1
CDR3aa: CATSDLNTTNTGELFF
CDR3nt: TGTGCCACCAGTGATTTGAACACAACGAACACCGGGGAGCTGTTTTTT

d_gene: NA
abundance: many
j_gene: TRBJ2-7
v_gene: TRBV11-2
CDR3aa: CASSYPRFSPYEQYF
CDR3nt: TGTGCCAGCAGCTACCCTCGTTTTTCGCCCTACGAGCAGTACTTC

d_gene: TRBD2
abundance: many
j_gene: TRBJ2-3
v_gene: TRBV28
CDR3aa: CASSLGLLSGSRADTQYF
CDR3nt: TGTGCCAGCAGCTTAGGGCTTCTTAGCGGGAGTAGGGCAGATACGCAGTATTTT

d_gene: TRBD1
abundance: many
j_gene: TRBJ2-1
v_gene: TRBV28
CDR3aa: CASSLWGGPGQGWVNEQFF
CDR3nt: TGTGCCAGCAGTTTATGGGGAGGACCGGGACAGGGGTGGGTCAATGAGCAGTTCTTC

d_gene: TRBD2
abundance: many
j_gene: TRBJ2-1
v_gene: TRBV7-8
CDR3aa: CASSLIRTSGKHNEQFF
CDR3nt: TGTGCCAGCAGCTTAATTCGGACTAGCGGGAAGCACAATGAGCAGTTCTTC